Below, 32 T cell receptor beta chains from the same sample are listed, as sequenced in a study of T cells in women clearing cervical HPV infection. The data were produced by immunoSEQ multiplex PCR, yet TCRdb's version contains in-frame clones alone and is incomplete. The sample table sets out about 32,000 clones. Material: blood buffy coat. The receptors originated from a woman between 18 and 70 years old with a cervical HPV16 infection that either progressed to CIN3+ or cleared (not recorded which).

Points on this clone: With the read ending 3 residues before the CDR3 end, the germline J gene is used to fill in that end. V and J are TRBV6-1 and TRBJ1-1; 7 bases are shared with TRBD1. Unmatched junction bases numbered 6, after V lost 4 bases and J lost 4 bases. Germline values: CDR1 MNHNS, CDR2 SASEGT. The length of the CDR3 is 14 residues. The covered CDR3 bases are TGTGCCAGCAGTGTGGGGACAGAGGGCACTGAA. Its protein product is CASSVGTEGTE. The whole CDR3 region reads CASSVGTEGTEAFF.

On this clone itself: The read ends 3 residues early relative to the CDR3; the germline J gene fills the gap. The gene calls are TRBV20-1 and TRBJ2-3; the match to TRBD2 covers 9 bases. There are 16 residues in the CDR3. The V segment lost 0 bases and the J segment 5 bases; nucleotides outside the gene matches: 9. The germline V gene encodes CDR1 DFQATT and CDR2 SNEGSKA (reference sequence). CDR3 sequence: CSARERGGGAVDTQYF. The CDR3 DNA, read in part, is TGCAGTGCTAGAGAAAGGGGCGGGGGGGCTGTAGATACG.

Regarding this clone: The read stops 3 residues short of the end of the CDR3; the missing end is completed from the germline J gene. The chain has TRBV7-3 and TRBJ2-1; tentative D call: TRBD2 (6 bases). The CDR3 extends over 13 amino acids. From germline, CDR1 is SGHTA and CDR2 FQGTGA. V was cut by 4 bases and J by 7 bases, with 11 bases left in between. Here the CDR3 reads CASSSTDYNEQFF. The covered CDR3 bases are TGTGCCAGCAGCTCGACGGACTATAATGAG.

Remarks on this clone: Read sequence stops 3 residues before the CDR3 end, and the germline J gene provides the missing end. The rearrangement joins TRBV18 to TRBJ2-1, with 14 positions matching TRBD2. The V gene end was trimmed by 3 bases and the J gene end by 9 bases; junction bases not matched to a gene: 10. Germline CDR1 is KGHSH and CDR2 is LQKENI. The length of the CDR3 is 17 residues. The chain's CDR3 is CASSPQETSGGATEQFF. The CDR3 bases that were read are TGTGCCAGCTCACCCCAAGAGACTAGCGGGGGGGCCACTGAG.

Remarks on this clone: The CDR3 end lies 3 residues beyond the end of the read and is filled in from the germline J gene. The gene calls are TRBV20-1 and TRBJ1-3, with D perhaps TRBD1 (6 bases). The CDR3 has 15 residues. CDR1 and CDR2 from the germline V gene are DFQATT and SNEGSKA (reference sequence). V dropped 6 bases and J dropped 0 bases, with 15 bases sitting between them. CDR3 sequence reads: CSARTAVNSGNTIYF. CDR3 DNA, as far as it was read: TGCAGTGCCCGGACAGCCGTTAACTCTGGAAACACC.

Worth noting for this clone: The read halts 3 residues ahead of the CDR3 end, with the missing end drawn from the germline J gene. The chain is built from TRBV20-1 and TRBJ2-7; 9 bases align to TRBD2. Per germline, CDR1 DFQATT and CDR2 SNEGSKA (reference sequence). CDR3 size: 16 residues. V lost 1 base to trimming and J lost 1 base; unmatched junction nucleotides: 8. CDR3 DNA, as far as it was read: TGCAGTGCTAGAGCAGTTAGCGGGGGATATTCCTACGAG. Amino acids: CSARAVSGGYSYE. The full CDR3 is CSARAVSGGYSYEQYF.

Points on this clone: Sequencing ends 3 residues short of the CDR3 end; the germline J gene provides the rest. This rearrangement joins TRBV12-3 or TRBV12-4 to TRBJ2-5; weak D call: TRBD1 (5 bases). V lost 2 bases to trimming and J lost 4 bases, with 5 bases between them. The CDR3 loop spans 12 amino acids. CDR3 sequence reads: CASSLTGETQYF. CDR3 bases read: TGTGCCAGCAGTTTAACAGGAGAGACC.

Notes on this clone: The read stops 3 residues short of the end of the CDR3; the missing end is completed from the germline J gene. This chain connects TRBV10-2 to TRBJ1-1; D uncertain. The V end was cut by 2 bases, the J end by 0 bases, with 4 bases between. The V gene's germline CDR1 is WSHSY and CDR2 SAAADI. The CDR3 is 13 residues long. The sequenced part of the CDR3 DNA is TGCGCCAGCAGTGAGACGGTGAACACTGAA. Translated: CASSETVNTE. The entire CDR3 protein is CASSETVNTEAFF.

Worth noting for this clone: The CDR3 extends 3 residues past the end of the read, so its final part is completed from the germline J gene. V usage is TRBV10-1 and J usage is TRBJ1-3; D not resolved. The CDR3 loop spans 14 amino acids. In germline, CDR1 is WNHNN, CDR2 SYGVQD (reference sequence). The V end was cut by 0 bases, the J end by 4 bases, with 7 bases between. CDR3 in amino acids: CASSESLNGNTIYF. The DNA read from the CDR3 is TGCGCCAGCAGTGAGTCCCTAAACGGAAACACC.

Concerning this clone itself: The sequenced fragment ends 3 residues before the CDR3 boundary, so the rest is inferred from the germline J gene. This chain uses TRBV2 with TRBJ1-2; D is possibly TRBD1 (6 bases). Germline V CDR1 and CDR2: SNHLY, FYNNEI. The CDR3 covers 14 residues. V was clipped by 6 bases and J by 5 bases, with 16 bases between them. The CDR3 here is CASSLGQPSYGYTF. CDR3 DNA (partial): TGTGCCAGCAGCCTCGGACAGCCATCTTATGGC.

Regarding this clone: The observed sequence ends 3 residues before the CDR3 terminus, with the missing tail filled in from the germline J gene. The gene calls are TRBV20-1 and TRBJ2-7, with TRBD1 identical over 9 bases. After removal of 6 bases from V and 5 bases from J, the junction contained 5 bases not matched to a gene. Germline CDR1 reads DFQATT; CDR2 reads SNEGSKA (reference sequence). CDR3 size: 12 residues. CDR3 amino acids: CSAGQGVHEQYF. The sequenced CDR3 bases are TGCAGTGCGGGACAGGGCGTCCACGAG.

Note on this clone: The sequenced fragment ends 3 residues before the CDR3 boundary, so the rest is inferred from the germline J gene. This chain links TRBV6-2 or TRBV6-3 with TRBJ2-3; tentative D call: TRBD2 (6 bases). Germline V CDR1 and CDR2: MNHEY, SVGEGT. The CDR3 loop spans 13 amino acids. Trimming took off 7 bases at V and 1 base at J, with 9 bases between the two ends. This CDR3 reads CASNKRGTDTQYF. CDR3 DNA (partial): TGTGCCAGCAATAAGCGGGGCACAGATACG.

As for this clone: The read ends 3 residues early relative to the CDR3; the germline J gene fills the gap. The V call is TRBV7-2, the J call TRBJ2-5; D perhaps matches TRBD2 (6 bases). Germline CDR1 SGHTA, CDR2 FQGNSA. The CDR3 spans 15 residues. Trimming shortened V by 6 bases and J by 0 bases, and 14 bases separated the two germline ends. This CDR3 reads CASRAGAGYQETQYF. The DNA read from the CDR3 is TGTGCCAGCAGGGCAGGCGCGGGGTACCAAGAGACC. The variable domain in full, with the rest retrieved from reference TRBV7-2 and TRBJ2-5, is GAGVSQSPSNKVTEKGKDVELRCDPISGHTALYWYRQSLGQGLEFLIYFQGNSAPDKSGLPSDRFSAERTGGSVSTLTIQRTQQEDSAVYLCASRAGAGYQETQYFGPGTRLLVL.

For this clone: The sequence runs out 3 residues before the end of the CDR3; the remainder is reconstructed from the germline J gene. The chain links TRBV20-1 to TRBJ1-1; no definite D call. Germline values: CDR1 DFQATT, CDR2 SNEGSKA (reference sequence). The length of the CDR3 is 11 residues. The V and J ends lost 4 bases and 0 bases respectively, with 3 bases between them. CDR3 bases read: TGCAGTGCTATCTTGAACACTGAA. This gives the protein CSAILNTE. The full CDR3 sequence reads CSAILNTEAFF.

A remark on this clone: The read terminates 3 residues ahead of where the CDR3 ends, so the germline J gene completes it. The V gene is TRBV3-1 (or the pseudogene TRBV3-2), the J gene TRBJ2-3; TRBD1 matches 9 bases. J gave up 0 bases and V 4 bases, and 2 bases lay outside the gene matches. The CDR3 consists of 15 residues. Germline V gene data show CDR1 as LGHDT and CDR2 as YNNKEL (reference sequence). The DNA read from the CDR3 is TGTGCCAGCAGCCCCGGACAGGGGAGCACAGATACG. This gives the protein CASSPGQGSTDT. The whole CDR3 reads CASSPGQGSTDTQYF.

Details on this clone: The read stops 3 residues short of the end of the CDR3; the missing end is completed from the germline J gene. The J gene is TRBJ1-4, the V gene TRBV5-4, with D possibly TRBD1 on 5 matching bases. V lost 4 bases and J lost 6, with 13 bases in between. Per the germline V gene, CDR1 is SGHNT and CDR2 is YYREEE (reference sequence). The CDR3 contains 14 residues. Partial CDR3 DNA: TGTGCCAGCAGCCTGGGACTGAAGGATGAAAAA. It is translated as CASSLGLKDEK. The CDR3 in full is CASSLGLKDEKLFF.

About this clone itself: The read ends 3 residues early relative to the CDR3; the germline J gene fills the gap. This chain connects TRBV6-1 to TRBJ2-2; 7 bases are a match to TRBD1. V dropped 4 bases and J dropped 3; count of bases not matched to a gene: 2. The germline gives CDR1 MNHNS, CDR2 SASEGT. This CDR3 spans 14 amino acids. The CDR3 is CASSGTGDTGELFF. The CDR3 DNA, read in part, is TGTGCCAGCAGTGGAACAGGGGACACCGGGGAG.

Concerning this clone itself: The read ends 3 residues early relative to the CDR3; the germline J gene fills the gap. The chain joins TRBV12-3 or TRBV12-4 to TRBJ2-5, with TRBD1 matching over 9 bases. The CDR3 is 17 residues long. The V segment lost 6 bases and the J segment 4 bases; nucleotides outside the gene matches: 15. CDR3 sequence: CASSPSPGQGIRETQYF. Incomplete CDR3 DNA: TGTGCCAGCAGCCCTAGCCCGGGACAGGGAATAAGAGAGACC.

Note on this clone: The read terminates 3 residues before the CDR3 end, so the remaining end is supplied by the germline J gene. The V and J genes are TRBV20-1 and TRBJ1-6; 8 bases fit TRBD1. The germline CDR1 and CDR2 sequences are DFQATT and SNEGSKA (reference sequence). The CDR3 extends over 15 amino acids. V was clipped by 2 bases and J by 9 bases; unmatched bases: 9. The DNA read from the CDR3 is TGCAGTGCTAGATCGACAGGGGAAGGGAGTTCACCC. Protein: CSARSTGEGSSP. The complete CDR3 protein is CSARSTGEGSSPLHF.

CDR3 in amino acids: CASSSSRDRGIHEQYF. The covered CDR3 bases are TGTGCCAGCAGTTCCTCGAGGGACAGGGGTATCCACGAG. J is TRBJ2-7 and V is TRBV27, with 10 positions matching TRBD1. The DNA ends 3 residues before the CDR3 does, and the rest of the CDR3 is filled in from the germline J gene. J gave up 5 bases and V 4 bases, and 11 bases lay outside the gene matches. The CDR3 contains 16 residues. Looked up from germline, CDR1 is MNHEY and CDR2 is SMNVEV (reference sequence).

About this clone: The DNA ends 3 residues before the CDR3 does, and the rest of the CDR3 is filled in from the germline J gene. The rearrangement links TRBV30 to TRBJ2-5; weak D call: TRBD2 (7 bases). The CDR3 consists of 14 residues. Per the germline V gene, CDR1 is GTSNPN and CDR2 is SVGIG (reference sequence). Between the trimmed V and J ends, which lost 2 bases and 1 base, there was a span of 11 bases. The CDR3 DNA, read in part, is TGTGCCTGGAGTACGGGGGGCTTCCAAGAGACC. Its protein product is CAWSTGGFQET. The whole CDR3 protein reads CAWSTGGFQETQYF.

Comment on this clone: The DNA ends 3 residues before the CDR3 does, and the rest of the CDR3 is filled in from the germline J gene. The gene calls are TRBV30 and TRBJ2-5; D remains unclear. The CDR3 contains 13 residues. V shed 2 bases and J shed 1 base, with 8 bases lying between them. Germline CDR1 and CDR2: GTSNPN and SVGIG (reference sequence). The chain's CDR3 is CAWSRGLQETQYF. Incomplete CDR3 DNA: TGTGCCTGGAGTCGCGGCCTCCAAGAGACC.

Regarding this clone: The read gets to within 3 residues of the CDR3 end, and the germline J gene fills in the rest. This chain links TRBV28 with TRBJ2-7; the match to TRBD1 covers 9 bases. The junction had 3 bases not matched to a gene; V was cut back by 9 bases and J by 0 bases. The CDR3 runs to 13 residues. The germline CDR1 and CDR2 sequences are MDHEN and SYDVKM. This chain's CDR3 is CASRTGASYEQYF. The part of the CDR3 DNA that was read is TGTGCCAGTAGGACAGGGGCCTCCTACGAG. Filled out from reference TRBV28 and TRBJ2-7, the complete variable domain reads DVKVTQSSRYLVKRTGEKVFLECVQDMDHENMFWYRQDPGLGLRLIYFSYDVKMKEKGDIPEGYSVSREKKERFSLILESASTNQTSMYLCASRTGASYEQYFGPGTRLTVT.

In regard to this clone: Read data end 3 residues before the CDR3 end; the end is taken from the germline J gene. The chain joins TRBV19 to TRBJ1-6; a possible D gene is TRBD1 (6 bases). Germline CDR1 and CDR2: LNHDA and SQIVND (reference sequence). This CDR3 is 14 amino acids long. V lost 2 bases to trimming and J lost 5 bases, with 7 bases between them. The CDR3 DNA, read in part, is TGTGCCAGTAGTATAAGGACAGATAATTCACCC. Protein product: CASSIRTDNSP. The complete CDR3 protein is CASSIRTDNSPLHF.

For this clone: The CDR3 end lies 3 residues beyond the end of the read and is filled in from the germline J gene. V and J are TRBV5-4 and TRBJ1-1; possibly TRBD1 for D (6 bases). The CDR3 is 14 residues long. The ends were cut back, 4 bases at V and 0 bases at J, with 10 bases in the middle. The germline V gene encodes CDR1 SGHNT and CDR2 YYREEE (reference sequence). The CDR3 region is CASSLDRMNTEAFF. The CDR3 DNA, read in part, is TGTGCCAGCAGCCTCGACAGGATGAACACTGAA.

Notes on this clone: The observed sequence ends 3 residues before the CDR3 terminus, with the missing tail filled in from the germline J gene. J is TRBJ2-3 and V is TRBV14, with D maybe TRBD2 (5 bases). V lost 4 bases, J lost 0 bases, and 14 bases lay in between. This CDR3 spans 16 amino acids. The germline CDR1 and CDR2 sequences are SGHDN and FVKESK. The CDR3 spells CASSLWRVASTDTQYF. The CDR3 DNA, read in part, is TGTGCCAGCAGCCTTTGGCGGGTAGCTAGCACAGATACG.

The CDR3 here is CASSVGETGELFF. The CDR3 DNA, read in part, is TGTGCCAGCAGCGTCGGTGAAACCGGGGAG. V is TRBV13 and J is TRBJ2-2; D is undetermined. The missing CDR3 end, 3 residues past where the read stops, is filled in from the germline J gene. The CDR3 length is 13 residues. Germline V gene sequence: CDR1 PRHDT, CDR2 FYEKMQ (reference sequence). V dropped 5 bases and J dropped 5 bases, with 9 bases sitting between them.

In the case of this clone: The read terminates 3 residues before the CDR3 end, so the remaining end is supplied by the germline J gene. The V and J genes are TRBV5-6 and TRBJ1-4; D uncertain. V was clipped by 3 bases and J by 7 bases, with 10 bases between them. The V gene's germline CDR1 is SGHDT and CDR2 YYEEEE. The CDR3 is 13 amino acids. Incomplete CDR3 DNA: TGTGCCAGCAGCTCCCCAAGGGCTGAAAAA. It translates to CASSSPRAEK. The full CDR3 is CASSSPRAEKLFF.

As for this clone: The read falls 3 residues short of the CDR3 end, and the missing part is taken from the germline J gene. The rearrangement links TRBV5-1 to TRBJ2-5, with D maybe TRBD1 (5 bases). The CDR3 length is 15 residues. Germline loops: CDR1 SGHRS, CDR2 YFSETQ. The germline V and J ends were trimmed by 0 bases and 3 bases, with 12 bases remaining between them. The covered CDR3 bases are TGCGCCAGCAGCTTGGGACAGCGTCCCGAAGAGACC. The encoded protein is CASSLGQRPEET. The entire CDR3 protein reads CASSLGQRPEETQYF.

With respect to this clone: The missing CDR3 end, 3 residues past where the read stops, is filled in from the germline J gene. The chain links TRBV6-2 or TRBV6-3 to TRBJ2-2; no clear D gene. The germline gives CDR1 MNHEY, CDR2 SVGEGT. The CDR3 sequence is 15 residues long. The V end lost 5 bases, the J end lost 3 bases, and 13 bases lay between the germline ends. This CDR3 is CASSLRLGHTGELFF. The covered CDR3 bases are TGTGCCAGCAGTCTCCGCCTGGGCCACACCGGGGAG.

As to this clone: The read comes to an end 3 residues before the CDR3 does, leaving the germline J gene to fill in the end. V usage is TRBV4-2 and J usage is TRBJ1-5; tentative D call: TRBD1 (5 bases). The CDR3 is made up of 13 amino acids. Trimming took 3 bases from V and 9 from J, leaving 12 bases between them. CDR1 and CDR2 from the germline V gene are LGHNA and YNFKEQ. The part of the CDR3 DNA that was read is TGTGCCAGCAGCCAGGGGGGACTGTCGCCC. As protein: CASSQGGLSP. In full, the CDR3 is CASSQGGLSPQHF.

Comment on this clone: The CDR3 end falls 3 residues outside the read, so it is completed with the germline J gene. V is TRBV5-1 and J is TRBJ2-7, with D maybe TRBD1 (5 bases). There are 15 residues in the CDR3. Germline V gene sequence: CDR1 SGHRS, CDR2 YFSETQ. The V end lost 4 bases, the J end lost 0 bases, and 14 bases lay between the germline ends. The sequenced CDR3 bases are TGCGCCAGCAGCCCAGGTTCAGGGATCTCCTACGAG. Protein: CASSPGSGISYE. The whole CDR3 is CASSPGSGISYEQYF.